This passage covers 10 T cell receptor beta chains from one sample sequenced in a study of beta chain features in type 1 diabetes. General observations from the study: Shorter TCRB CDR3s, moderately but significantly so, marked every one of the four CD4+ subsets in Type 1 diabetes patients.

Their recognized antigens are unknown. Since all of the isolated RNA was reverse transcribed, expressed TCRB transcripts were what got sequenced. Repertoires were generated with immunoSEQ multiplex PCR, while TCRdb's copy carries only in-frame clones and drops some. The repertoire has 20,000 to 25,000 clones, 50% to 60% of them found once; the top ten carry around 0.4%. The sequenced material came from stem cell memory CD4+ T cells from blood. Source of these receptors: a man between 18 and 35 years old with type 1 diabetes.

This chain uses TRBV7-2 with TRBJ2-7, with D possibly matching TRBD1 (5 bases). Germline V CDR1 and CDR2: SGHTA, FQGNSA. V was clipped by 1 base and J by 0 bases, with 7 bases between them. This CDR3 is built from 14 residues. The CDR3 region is CASSLGQSSYEQYF. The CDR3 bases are TGTGCCAGCAGCTTAGGACAGAGCTCCTACGAGCAGTACTTC.

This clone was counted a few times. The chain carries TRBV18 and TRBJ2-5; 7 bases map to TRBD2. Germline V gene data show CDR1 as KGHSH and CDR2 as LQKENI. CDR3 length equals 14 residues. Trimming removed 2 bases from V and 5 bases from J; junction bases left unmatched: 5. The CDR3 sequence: CASSPSASGETQYF. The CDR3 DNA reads TGTGCCAGCTCACCATCCGCTAGCGGTGAGACCCAGTACTTC.

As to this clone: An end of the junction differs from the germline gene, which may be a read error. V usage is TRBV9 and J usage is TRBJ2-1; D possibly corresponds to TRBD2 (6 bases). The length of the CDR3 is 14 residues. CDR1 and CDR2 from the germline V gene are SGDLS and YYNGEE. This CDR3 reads CASSVSGSYNGQFF. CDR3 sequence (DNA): TGTGCCAGCAGCGTATCCGGGAGCTACAATGGGCAGTTCTTC. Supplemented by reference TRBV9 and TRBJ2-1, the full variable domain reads DSGVTQTPKHLITATGQRVTLRCSPRSGDLSVYWYQQSLDQGLQFLIQYYNGEERAKGNILERFSAQQFPDLHSELNLSSLELGDSALYFCASSVSGSYNGQFFGPGTRLTVL.

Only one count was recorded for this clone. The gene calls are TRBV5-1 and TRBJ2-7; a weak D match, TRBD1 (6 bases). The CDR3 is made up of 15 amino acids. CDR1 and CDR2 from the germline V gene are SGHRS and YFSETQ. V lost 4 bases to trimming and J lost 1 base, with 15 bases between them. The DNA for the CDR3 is TGCGCCAGCAGCCTCCGGACACAGGGATCCTACGAGCAGTACTTC. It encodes CASSLRTQGSYEQYF.

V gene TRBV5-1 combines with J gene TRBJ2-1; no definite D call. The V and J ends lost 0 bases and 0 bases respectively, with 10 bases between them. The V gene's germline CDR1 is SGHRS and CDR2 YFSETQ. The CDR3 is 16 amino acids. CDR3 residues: CASSLVMASSYNEQFF. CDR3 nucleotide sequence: TGCGCCAGCAGCTTGGTCATGGCTAGCTCCTACAATGAGCAGTTCTTC.

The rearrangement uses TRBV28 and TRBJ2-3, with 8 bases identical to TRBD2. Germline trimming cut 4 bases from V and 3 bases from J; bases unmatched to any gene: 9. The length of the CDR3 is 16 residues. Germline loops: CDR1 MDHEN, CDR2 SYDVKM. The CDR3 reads CASSSRGGLGTDTQYF. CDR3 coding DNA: TGTGCCAGCAGTTCTCGCGGGGGGCTGGGGACAGATACGCAGTATTTT.

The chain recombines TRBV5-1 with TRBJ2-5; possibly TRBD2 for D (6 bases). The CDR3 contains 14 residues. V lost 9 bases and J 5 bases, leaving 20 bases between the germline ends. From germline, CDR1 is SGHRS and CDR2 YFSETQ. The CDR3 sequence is CATSPGGVGETQYF. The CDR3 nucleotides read TGCGCCACCTCCCCTGGCGGGGTGGGGGAGACCCAGTACTTC.

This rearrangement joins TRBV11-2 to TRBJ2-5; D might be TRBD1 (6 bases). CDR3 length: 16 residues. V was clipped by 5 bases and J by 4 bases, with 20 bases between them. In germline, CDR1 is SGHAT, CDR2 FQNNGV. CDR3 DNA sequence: TGTGCCAGCAGCCCTATTTTAACAGGGATTCGAGAGACCCAGTACTTC. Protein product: CASSPILTGIRETQYF.

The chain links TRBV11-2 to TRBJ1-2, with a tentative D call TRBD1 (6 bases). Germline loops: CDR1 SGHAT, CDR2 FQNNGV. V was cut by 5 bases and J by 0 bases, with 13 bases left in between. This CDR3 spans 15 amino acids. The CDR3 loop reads CASSLRTVANYGYTF. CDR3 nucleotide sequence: TGTGCCAGCAGCCTAAGGACAGTAGCTAACTATGGCTACACCTTC.

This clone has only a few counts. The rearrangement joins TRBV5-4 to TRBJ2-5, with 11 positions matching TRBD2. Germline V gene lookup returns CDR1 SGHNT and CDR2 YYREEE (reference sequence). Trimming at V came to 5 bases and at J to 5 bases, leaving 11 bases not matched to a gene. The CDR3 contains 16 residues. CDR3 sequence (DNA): TGTGCCAGCAGACAAGGACTAGCGGGTTTTGAGGAGACCCAGTACTTC. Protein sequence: CASRQGLAGFEETQYF.